This entry concerns a single TCR beta chain. Its target is not known. The sample belongs to a study of PD-1 blockade in classical Hodgkin lymphoma. Findings of the study overall: Newly diagnosed patients were reported to start with lower TCR diversity than healthy donors. It was among complete responders that baseline diversity resembled that of newly diagnosed patients.

The V and J ends lost 1 base and 2 bases respectively, with 9 bases between them. The CDR3 spans 14 residues. Per germline, CDR1 MDHEN and CDR2 SYDVKM. Sample time point: cycle 4 day 1 (C4D1), after five to seven weeks of nivolumab. Every patient had relapsed following autologous stem cell transplantation, and cohorts differed in brentuximab vedotin exposure. Sequencing was performed with immunoSEQ multiplex PCR; in TCRdb, only in-frame clones are kept and a portion is missing. The table has 20,000 to 25,000 clones, around 79% seen once. The TCR was taken from a human donor with classical Hodgkin lymphoma. This chain uses TRBV28 with TRBJ2-7; D perhaps matches TRBD2 (6 bases). The sequences come from peripheral blood mononuclear cells (PBMCs), collected before the fourth cycle of nivolumab. The CDR3 DNA follows: TGTGCCAGCAGTTTATCCGGGAGTACCTACGAGCAGTACTTC. It encodes CASSLSGSTYEQYF.